This is a list of T cell receptor beta chains from one sample in a study of chemoradiotherapy in HPV16-positive cancers. Method: immunoSEQ multiplex PCR; TCRdb's copy keeps in-frame clones and lacks some. The table shows 10,000 to 15,000 clones, with more than 60% occurring only once. Sample collection occurred from a patient who underwent chemoradiotherapy. All receptors come from a human donor with HPV-associated anogenital cancer. Each CDR3 is given with its conserved first and last residue. The D gene is left open where the match is weak. Clone size is stated in some rows and not others, as once, few, many or a class when expanded.

>NA|TRBV29-1|TRBJ1-4|NA
CSVLEVGNEKLFF
TGCAGCGTTTTAGAGGTCGGGAATGAAAAACTGTTTTTT
>NA|TRBV6-1|TRBJ2-1|NA
CASSEAGGYNEQFF
TGTGCCAGCAGTGAAGCAGGGGGCTACAATGAGCAGTTCTTC
>NA|TRBV9|TRBJ1-3|once
CASSLEGLDVRGNTIYF
TGTGCCAGCAGCTTGGAGGGGCTGGACGTTAGAGGAAACACCATATATTTT
>TRBD1|TRBV10-3|TRBJ1-2|few
CAIIRGRGYGYTF
TGTGCCATCATTAGGGGGCGCGGCTATGGCTACACCTTC
>NA|TRBV28|TRBJ1-2|NA
CASSFLGLRVKTLRYGYTF
TGTGCCAGCAGTTTTTTGGGCCTGCGGGTAAAAACCCTCAGATATGGCTACACCTTC
>TRBD1|TRBV30|TRBJ1-1|NA
CAWSPGTGVTEAFF
TGTGCCTGGAGCCCGGGGACAGGGGTTACTGAAGCTTTCTTT
>TRBD1|TRBV6-4|TRBJ1-1|NA
CASRPGQGNTEAFF
TGTGCCAGCAGGCCGGGACAGGGGAACACTGAAGCTTTCTTT
>NA|TRBV7-6|TRBJ1-3|NA
CASSSSPGRINSGNTIYF
TGTGCCAGCAGCTCTTCTCCCGGACGGATCAACTCTGGAAACACCATATATTTT
>NA|TRBV5-1|TRBJ1-3|few
CASSLAGVDTIYF
TGCGCCAGCAGCTTGGCCGGGGTAGACACCATATATTTT
>NA|TRBV28|TRBJ2-7|NA
CASTNTARWGANYEQYF
TGTGCCAGCACCAACACCGCCCGTTGGGGGGCGAACTACGAGCAGTACTTC
>NA|TRBV6-4|TRBJ1-1|NA
CASSSLGVAEAFF
TGTGCCAGCAGTTCCCTGGGGGTGGCTGAAGCTTTCTTT
>TRBD1|TRBV9|TRBJ2-2|NA
CASSVTGEYAGELFF
TGTGCCAGCAGCGTGACAGGGGAGTACGCCGGGGAGCTGTTTTTT
>TRBD2|TRBV6-1|TRBJ2-2|NA
CASNEAGGNTGELFF
TGTGCCAGCAATGAGGCGGGGGGGAACACCGGGGAGCTGTTTTTT
>NA|TRBV7-2|TRBJ2-7|once
CASSLNGNGYEQYF
TGTGCCAGCAGCTTAAATGGGAACGGGTACGAGCAGTACTTC
>TRBD1|TRBV6-1|TRBJ2-1|NA
CASSVGQTSYNEQFF
TGTGCCAGCAGCGTGGGACAGACCTCCTACAATGAGCAGTTCTTC
>NA|TRBV10-3|TRBJ1-4|NA
CAISEGVNEKLFF
TGTGCCATCAGCGAGGGGGTTAATGAAAAACTGTTTTTT
>NA|TRBV19|TRBJ2-3|NA
CASSGNFRVDTQYF
TGTGCCAGTAGTGGAAACTTCAGGGTGGATACGCAGTATTTT
>NA|TRBV11-3|TRBJ2-5|NA
CASSAGSREETQYF
TGTGCCAGCAGCGCGGGGTCGAGGGAAGAGACCCAGTACTTC
>NA|TRBV4-3|TRBJ2-7|NA
CASSQDFRQPMYEQYF
TGCGCCAGCAGCCAAGATTTTAGACAGCCGATGTACGAGCAGTACTTC
>NA|TRBV19|TRBJ1-4|NA
CASSTSPATNEKLFF
TGTGCCAGTAGTACCTCCCCAGCAACTAATGAAAAACTGTTTTTT
>NA|TRBV27|TRBJ1-2|NA
CASSLSSNYGYTF
TGTGCCAGCAGTTTGTCCAGCAACTATGGCTACACCTTC
>NA|TRBV5-6|TRBJ1-1|NA
CASSLDRHDLIMIPEAFF
TGTGCCAGCAGCCTGGACAGACATGATCTCATCATGATCCCTGAAGCTTTCTTT
>NA|TRBV28|TRBJ1-5|NA
CASQRTVEQPQHF
TGTGCCAGCCAGAGGACAGTGGAACAGCCCCAGCATTTT
>TRBD1|TRBV6-5|TRBJ1-1|NA
CASSSDRGRGTEAFF
TGTGCCAGCAGTTCGGACAGGGGGCGCGGCACTGAAGCTTTCTTT
>NA|TRBV28|TRBJ1-2|NA
CASSFQTYGYTF
TGTGCCAGCAGTTTCCAGACCTATGGCTACACCTTC
>TRBD1|TRBV11-2|TRBJ1-2|NA
CASSPYGQGYGYTF
TGTGCCAGCAGCCCTTATGGACAGGGCTATGGCTACACCTTC
>NA|TRBV7-9|TRBJ2-7|NA
CASSLGETGIRSYEQYF
TGTGCCAGCAGCTTGGGGGAGACCGGGATTCGATCCTACGAGCAGTACTTC
>NA|TRBV2|TRBJ2-2|few
CASRGAPNTGELFF
TGTGCCAGCAGGGGGGCACCGAACACCGGGGAGCTGTTTTTT
>NA|TRBV27|TRBJ1-1|few
CASTINWGDTEAFF
TGTGCCAGCACCATCAATTGGGGGGACACTGAAGCTTTCTTT
>NA|TRBV28|TRBJ2-6|NA
CASSQTTGSSGANVLTF
TGTGCCAGCAGCCAGACCACAGGGTCCTCTGGGGCCAACGTCCTGACTTTC
>NA|TRBV7-3|TRBJ2-1|NA
CASSSREAGEQFF
TGTGCCAGCAGCTCCAGGGAGGCGGGTGAGCAGTTCTTC
>NA|TRBV28|TRBJ1-4|NA
CASSETSGATNEKLFF
TGTGCCAGCAGTGAGACTAGTGGGGCAACTAATGAAAAACTGTTTTTT
>NA|TRBV10-1|TRBJ1-1|NA
CASSLRREKTEAFF
TGCGCCAGCAGCCTTCGCAGGGAGAAAACTGAAGCTTTCTTT
>TRBD1|TRBV5-6|TRBJ1-2|few
CASSRTGTGGYTF
TGTGCCAGCAGCCGGACAGGGACGGGTGGCTACACCTTC
>NA|TRBV6-5|TRBJ1-2|NA
CASSYTLGESVTGYTF
TGTGCCAGCAGTTACACCCTAGGGGAAAGTGTTACTGGCTACACCTTC
>NA|TRBV29-1|TRBJ2-7|NA
CSVPGPPGEQYF
TGCAGCGTTCCGGGGCCTCCTGGCGAGCAGTACTTC
>NA|TRBV7-6|TRBJ2-1|NA
CASSLLGGGNEQFF
TGTGCCAGCAGCTTATTGGGTGGGGGCAATGAGCAGTTCTTC
>TRBD1|TRBV5-1|TRBJ1-4|NA
CASSETGGPNEKLFF
TGCGCCAGCAGCGAAACAGGGGGGCCTAATGAAAAACTGTTTTTT
>NA|TRBV9|TRBJ1-3|NA
CASSVRADGGNTIYF
TGTGCCAGCAGCGTAAGAGCAGACGGGGGAAACACCATATATTTT
>NA|TRBV9|TRBJ2-3|NA
CASNARGSEDTQYF
TGTGCCAGCAACGCTCGCGGGTCGGAAGATACGCAGTATTTT
>NA|TRBV15|TRBJ1-2|NA
CATSEGSGYGYTF
TGTGCCACCAGCGAGGGGAGTGGCTATGGCTACACCTTC
>TRBD2|TRBV13|TRBJ2-7|NA
CASSPPPRGLASYEQYF
TGTGCCAGCAGCCCTCCACCTAGGGGACTAGCCTCCTACGAGCAGTACTTC
>NA|TRBV5-1|TRBJ1-2|NA
CASSLDVGTQGGYTF
TGCGCCAGCAGCTTGGACGTCGGGACACAAGGAGGCTACACCTTC
>TRBD1|TRBV4-1|TRBJ1-3|NA
CASSRDGARGQGNTIYF
TGCGCCAGCAGCCGAGACGGGGCCAGGGGGCAAGGAAACACCATATATTTT
>NA|TRBV5-1|TRBJ2-6|NA
CASSLADFSGANVLTF
TGCGCCAGCAGCTTGGCAGATTTCTCTGGGGCCAACGTCCTGACTTTC
>NA|TRBV11-1|TRBJ1-6|few
CASSQGGQDYSPLHF
TGTGCCAGCAGTCAAGGCGGGCAGGATTATTCACCCCTCCACTTT
>TRBD2|TRBV27|TRBJ2-5|NA
CASSFGLAGGETQYF
TGTGCCAGCAGTTTCGGACTAGCGGGGGGGGAGACCCAGTACTTC
>NA|TRBV28|TRBJ1-4|NA
CASSVGRNEKLFF
TGTGCCAGCAGTGTAGGTAGGAATGAAAAACTGTTTTTT
>TRBD1|TRBV4-2|TRBJ2-1|NA
CASSQTTGGADNEQFF
TGTGCCAGCAGCCAGACGACAGGGGGCGCGGATAATGAGCAGTTCTTC
>TRBD1|TRBV5-1|TRBJ2-2|NA
CASSQGASWGGELFF
TGCGCCAGCAGCCAGGGGGCGAGTTGGGGCGGGGAGCTGTTTTTT